Reported below is one T cell receptor (beta chain). Its antigen remains unknown. The sample comes from a study of vaccination effects on CD4 cells after COVID-19. Across the study: After the second dose, samples were taken at median day 72.

With roughly 9 days of culture completed, CD4+ T cells were isolated. Documented for the person is a PCR-confirmed SARS-CoV-2 infection occurring between March and December 2020. Two doses of BNT162b2 or mRNA-1273 vaccine were administered to participants. Trimming left V 2 bases short and J 0 bases short, with 16 bases between. The CDR3 runs 17 residues. Germline V gene sequence: CDR1 SNHLY, CDR2 FYNNEI. Assay used: immunoSEQ multiplex PCR; TCRdb lists only in-frame clones, some missing. This table holds some 50,000 clones, around 74% found once. The material sequenced was CD4+ T cells from PBMCs cultured without peptide, taken after COVID-19 vaccination. V and J are TRBV2 and TRBJ2-5, with a tentative D call TRBD2 (6 bases). The source of this sequence is a human donor who had a prior SARS-CoV-2 infection. This CDR3 is CASSELPGRGDQETQYF. The CDR3 region has the DNA TGTGCCAGCAGTGAACTCCCCGGGCGGGGAGACCAAGAGACCCAGTACTTC.